This T cell receptor (beta chain) comes out of a study of post-analysis software for immune sequencing data. Study context: The disease courses covered relapsing-remitting, secondary progressive and progressive-relapsing multiple sclerosis. Whole-study results and caveats: Comparison with controls showed significantly lower normalized Chao1 diversity in multiple sclerosis patients. Samples sharing a preparation batch grouped tightly together when assessed by F measure.

TCR beta cDNA libraries had unique molecular identifiers. Between roughly 1 and 10 million T cells gave rise to some 520,000 cDNA molecules. TCRdb reprocessed the PCR reads with MiXCR, giving one entry per CDR3 protein. The sample consists of 800,000 to 950,000 distinct CDR3 sequences, about 53% of them appearing once. A word on this clonotype: The antigen remains undetermined.

This TCR came from a girl between 10 and 17 years old with multiple sclerosis. The sequenced material came from blood.

The DNA for the CDR3 is TGTGCCAGCAGTGTAGCCGAAGGGGGGAAAAACTATGGCTACACCTTC. Translating gives CASSVAEGGKNYGYTF. The chain combines TRBV2 with TRBJ1-2; TRBD1 might be the D (6 bases). The CDR3 sequence is 16 residues long. Germline-derived CDR1 and CDR2 are SNHLY and FYNNEI. Trimming cost V 4 bases and J 2 bases, with 17 bases left between them.